Each of the 24 T cell receptor beta chains below was sequenced from the same sample in a study of blood T cell repertoires in COVID-19. Clones were sequenced by immunoSEQ multiplex PCR, and TCRdb holds only the in-frame ones, with some missing. Altogether about 130,000 clones are present, approximately 90% being singletons, with the ten largest covering roughly 18%. Sequencing used peripheral blood. The receptors come from a man between 45 and 60 years old with active or convalescent COVID-19.

This chain links TRBV19 with TRBJ2-7; maybe TRBD1 (6 bases). The CDR3 sequence is 18 residues long. The ends were cut back, 4 bases at V and 0 bases at J, with 22 bases in the middle. Germline V gene data show CDR1 as LNHDA and CDR2 as SQIVND (reference sequence). The CDR3 sequence: CASSRSRQGTVSSYEQYF. The DNA for the CDR3 is TGTGCCAGTAGTAGAAGCCGTCAGGGGACGGTGAGCTCCTACGAGCAGTACTTC. The full variable domain, completed using reference TRBV19 and TRBJ2-7, is DGGITQSPKYLFRKEGQNVTLSCEQNLNHDAMYWYRQDPGQGLRLIYYSQIVNDFQKGDIAEGYSVSREKKESFPLTVTSAQKNPTAFYLCASSRSRQGTVSSYEQYFGPGTRLTVT.

This rearrangement joins TRBV21-1 to TRBJ1-2. TRBV21-1 is a pseudogene. The CDR3 contains 15 residues. CDR3 region: CASSKVGGGGYGYTF. CDR3 DNA sequence: TGTGCCAGCAGCAAAGTAGGGGGGGGCGGATATGGCTACACCTTC.

The chain carries TRBV5-1 and TRBJ1-4; TRBD1 matches at 10 bases. From germline, CDR1 is SGHRS and CDR2 YFSETQ. The CDR3 covers 15 residues. Trimming at V came to 2 bases and at J to 6 bases, leaving 4 bases not matched to a gene. The CDR3 nucleotides are TGCGCCAGCAGCTTTTCCGGGACAGGGGATGAAAAACTGTTTTTT. Its translation: CASSFSGTGDEKLFF. Combining the CDR3 with reference TRBV5-1 and TRBJ1-4 gives the whole variable domain KAGVTQTPRYLIKTRGQQVTLSCSPISGHRSVSWYQQTPGQGLQFLFEYFSETQRNKGNFPGRFSGRQFSNSRSEMNVSTLELGDSALYLCASSFSGTGDEKLFFGSGTQLSVL.

The rearrangement uses TRBV7-9 and TRBJ2-1; the match to TRBD2 covers 9 bases. CDR3 length: 15 amino acids. Germline CDR1 SEHNR, CDR2 FQNEAQ (reference sequence). V shed 1 base and J 10 bases; nucleotides not matched to a gene: 8. The CDR3 reads CASSLGPSGVREQFF. DNA for the CDR3: TGTGCCAGCAGCTTAGGCCCTAGCGGGGTCCGGGAGCAGTTCTTC.

V gene TRBV29-1 combines with J gene TRBJ2-1, with 11 bases matching TRBD2. V lost 0 bases, J lost 0 bases, and 4 bases stayed unmatched. The CDR3 is 17 amino acids. The germline V gene has CDR1 SQVTM and CDR2 ANQGSEA. The CDR3 DNA reads as TGCAGCGTTGAAGATCTTAGCGGGGGGGGCTCCTACAATGAGCAGTTCTTC. Protein sequence: CSVEDLSGGGSYNEQFF.

The chain couples TRBV18 to TRBJ2-2; D perhaps matches TRBD2 (6 bases). CDR3 length: 15 amino acids. The V end lost 1 base, the J end lost 3 bases, and 9 bases lay between the germline ends. In germline, CDR1 is KGHSH, CDR2 LQKENI. DNA of the CDR3: TGTGCCAGCTCACCACGCGGGGCCTACACCGGGGAGCTGTTTTTT. Amino acid sequence: CASSPRGAYTGELFF. Full variable domain (missing parts from reference TRBV18 and TRBJ2-2): NAGVMQNPRHLVRRRGQEARLRCSPMKGHSHVYWYRQLPEEGLKFMVYLQKENIIDESGMPKERFSAEFPKEGPSILRIQQVVRGDSAAYFCASSPRGAYTGELFFGEGSRLTVL.

CDR3 in DNA: TGTGCCAGCAGCTTAGGCGGACAGCTTGGAAACACCATATATTTT. This gives the protein CASSLGGQLGNTIYF. J is TRBJ1-3 and V is TRBV7-2, with D perhaps TRBD1 (6 bases). CDR3 length equals 15 residues. The germline V and J ends were trimmed by 1 base and 3 bases, with 10 bases remaining between them. The germline V gene has CDR1 SGHTA and CDR2 FQGNSA.

The V call is TRBV28, the J call TRBJ2-4, with 9 bases that match TRBD1. The length of the CDR3 is 14 residues. Germline V gene data show CDR1 as MDHEN and CDR2 as SYDVKM. V lost 1 base to trimming and J lost 15 bases; unmatched junction nucleotides: 10. CDR3 sequence: CASSLFPTGGFLYF. The DNA of the CDR3 is TGTGCCAGCAGTTTATTTCCGACAGGGGGTTTCTTGTACTTC.

This chain connects TRBV29-1 to TRBJ2-7; no clear D gene. With 4 bases removed from V and 2 bases from J, the gap between germline ends came to 9 bases. Germline V gene lookup returns CDR1 SQVTM and CDR2 ANQGSEA. The CDR3 spans 12 residues. The CDR3 nucleotides read TGCAGCGTTGGGCCTGGAGCCTACGAGCAGTACTTC. As protein: CSVGPGAYEQYF.

V usage is TRBV19 and J usage is TRBJ1-1, with 11 bases aligning to TRBD1. J was trimmed by 3 bases and V by 4 bases; bases with no gene match: 7. The CDR3 totals 16 residues. Germline assignment: CDR1 LNHDA and CDR2 SQIVND (reference sequence). The CDR3 DNA reads as TGTGCCAGTAGTACCTTGTGGGGACAGGGGGACACTGAAGCTTTCTTT. Translation gives CASSTLWGQGDTEAFF.

This rearrangement joins TRBV4-3 to TRBJ2-2; 8 bases are a match to TRBD2. Germline CDR1 is LGHNA and CDR2 is YSLEER. The CDR3 has 18 amino acids. V gave up 0 bases and J gave up 6 bases; unmatched junction bases: 12. The chain's CDR3 is CASSQDSLTGGRAGELFF. CDR3 DNA sequence: TGCGCCAGCAGCCAAGATTCGTTGACGGGGGGGCGTGCCGGGGAGCTGTTTTTT.

The table lists this clone with a few counts. The rearrangement links TRBV5-1 to TRBJ2-7; 12 positions match TRBD1. J gave up 6 bases and V 4 bases, and 5 bases lay outside the gene matches. Germline CDR1 is SGHRS and CDR2 is YFSETQ. The CDR3 totals 14 residues. CDR3: CASSAGTGGLEQYF. The DNA of the CDR3 is TGCGCCAGCAGCGCAGGGACAGGGGGCCTCGAGCAGTACTTC.

The V and J genes are TRBV11-3 and TRBJ2-1; D remains ambiguous. Trimming pared 1 base from V and 0 bases from J, leaving 7 bases between. CDR1 is SGHNT and CDR2 is YENEEA in the germline V gene. The CDR3 covers 15 residues. The chain's CDR3 is CASSLVASSYNEQFF. CDR3 sequence (DNA): TGTGCCAGCAGCTTAGTGGCTAGCTCCTACAATGAGCAGTTCTTC.

The chain recombines TRBV11-2 with TRBJ1-4; D is perhaps TRBD1 (6 bases). This CDR3 spans 15 amino acids. Between the trimmed V and J ends, which lost 4 bases and 6 bases, there was a span of 15 bases. Germline V lookup: CDR1 SGHAT, CDR2 FQNNGV. The CDR3 loop is CASSSWDTADEKLFF. In nucleotides, the CDR3 is TGTGCCAGCAGCTCCTGGGACACCGCGGATGAAAAACTGTTTTTT.

The chain links TRBV29-1 to TRBJ1-2, with a possible D match to TRBD1 (6 bases). The CDR3 totals 13 residues. Germline CDR1 SQVTM, CDR2 ANQGSEA. Between the trimmed V and J ends, which lost 4 bases and 8 bases, there was a span of 17 bases. The CDR3 DNA reads as TGCAGCGTTGTCAGAGGGACACGGCGGGGCTACACCTTC. Its protein is CSVVRGTRRGYTF.

The genes are TRBV24-1 and TRBJ2-1; 9 bases agree with TRBD1. Germline values: CDR1 KGHDR, CDR2 SFDVKD. This CDR3 has 14 amino acids. The V segment lost 3 bases and the J segment 6 bases; nucleotides outside the gene matches: 2. The CDR3 is CATSDAGQGNEQFF. The DNA for the CDR3 is TGTGCCACCAGTGATGCGGGACAGGGCAATGAGCAGTTCTTC.

The CDR3 sequence is CASSRIAGGPGETQYF. The CDR3 nucleotides are TGTGCCAGCTCACGAATAGCGGGAGGGCCCGGGGAGACCCAGTACTTC. The chain uses TRBV18 and TRBJ2-5; 11 bases map to TRBD2. With 4 bases clipped from V and 5 bases from J, the junction kept 9 bases outside the gene matches. Germline CDR1 reads KGHSH; CDR2 reads LQKENI. The CDR3 totals 16 residues.

V usage is TRBV2 and J usage is TRBJ1-1; TRBD1 might be the D (6 bases). The V end was cut by 4 bases, the J end by 4 bases, with 10 bases between. There are 13 residues in the CDR3. CDR1 is SNHLY, CDR2 FYNNEI, per germline. CDR3 loop: CASSVQGSTEAFF. The CDR3 region has the DNA TGTGCCAGCAGTGTCCAGGGGAGCACTGAAGCTTTCTTT. Looking up the rest from reference TRBV2 and TRBJ1-1 gives the full variable domain: EPEVTQTPSHQVTQMGQEVILRCVPISNHLYFYWYRQILGQKVEFLVSFYNNEISEKSEIFDDQFSVERPDGSNFTLKIRSTKLEDSAMYFCASSVQGSTEAFFGQGTRLTVV.

The V call is TRBV28, the J call TRBJ2-1; no clear D gene. The germline gives CDR1 MDHEN, CDR2 SYDVKM. With 2 bases removed from V and 9 bases from J, the gap between germline ends came to 17 bases. The CDR3 totals 15 residues. The CDR3 DNA sequence: TGTGCCAGCAGTTTAGCGGCCACCTCTGTGGGTGAGCAGTTCTTC. Protein product: CASSLAATSVGEQFF.

The chain has TRBV7-6 and TRBJ2-1, with 7 bases matching TRBD1. Germline V gene lookup returns CDR1 SGHVS and CDR2 FNYEAQ. V trimming: 1 base; J trimming: 8 bases; junction bases outside the gene matches: 11. There are 16 residues in the CDR3. For the CDR3, the DNA is TGTGCCAGCAGCTTAGAATATAGGGGGCTGGGCGATGAGCAGTTCTTC. This encodes CASSLEYRGLGDEQFF.

The chain's CDR3 is CASSQGLGQGAGETQYF. The CDR3 DNA reads TGCGCCAGCAGCCAGGGCCTGGGACAGGGGGCAGGAGAGACCCAGTACTTC. The gene calls are TRBV5-1 and TRBJ2-5; 12 bases align to TRBD1. V lost 4 bases, J lost 4 bases, and 11 bases stayed unmatched. Germline lookup yields CDR1 SGHRS and CDR2 YFSETQ. This CDR3 has 17 amino acids.

This sequence joins TRBV5-5 and TRBJ1-5, with D possibly TRBD1 on 5 matching bases. This CDR3 is 14 amino acids long. Trimming removed 2 bases at V and 3 bases at J, with 9 bases between. CDR1 and CDR2 from the germline V gene are SGHKS and YYEKEE (reference sequence). The CDR3 DNA follows: TGTGCCAGCAGCTTCGCGACAGACAATCAGCCCCAGCATTTT. The encoded protein is CASSFATDNQPQHF.

The V and J genes are TRBV5-1 and TRBJ2-7; the match to TRBD1 covers 9 bases. J gave up 3 bases and V 1 base, and 2 bases lay outside the gene matches. There are 14 residues in the CDR3. Germline V lookup: CDR1 SGHRS, CDR2 YFSETQ. The CDR3 sequence is CASSLSGQGYEQYF. CDR3 nucleotide sequence: TGCGCCAGCAGCTTGTCGGGACAGGGCTACGAGCAGTACTTC.

V gene TRBV9 combines with J gene TRBJ1-1; unclear D gene. The CDR3 loop spans 13 amino acids. Germline lookup yields CDR1 SGDLS and CDR2 YYNGEE. V was clipped by 3 bases and J by 6 bases, with 12 bases between them. This chain's CDR3 is CASSASDWAEAFF. The DNA of the CDR3 is TGTGCCAGCAGCGCCAGTGACTGGGCTGAAGCTTTCTTT.